Included here is one TCR beta chain sequence, with context. Its antigen is still unknown. This entry is derived from a study of shared clonotypes between healthy human individuals. Study outcomes and limitations: Genetic and exposure-history diversity was limited by the few donors.

Measured with immunoSEQ multiplex PCR; TCRdb has only the in-frame clones, and not every one. The repertoire consists of under 1,100,000 clones, with about 70% occurring once and the leading ten covering approximately 1.5%. The CDR3 totals 16 residues. CDR1 is MNHEY, CDR2 SMNVEV, per germline (reference sequence). Trimming pared 5 bases from V and 4 bases from J, leaving 20 bases between. Both subsets, CD45RA+ naive and CD45RA-negative memory, were split from the CD4+ cells. Sequenced: memory CD4+ T cells sorted from blood. The subset here: CD45RA-negative fraction. The rearrangement links TRBV27 to TRBJ1-2, with D possibly matching TRBD1 (5 bases). The receptor comes from a man aged 18 to 30 in good health. The CDR3 DNA reads TGTGCCAGCAGTCCAAATATACCTTCCGGGGGCTATGGCTACACCTTC. Encoded protein: CASSPNIPSGGYGYTF.